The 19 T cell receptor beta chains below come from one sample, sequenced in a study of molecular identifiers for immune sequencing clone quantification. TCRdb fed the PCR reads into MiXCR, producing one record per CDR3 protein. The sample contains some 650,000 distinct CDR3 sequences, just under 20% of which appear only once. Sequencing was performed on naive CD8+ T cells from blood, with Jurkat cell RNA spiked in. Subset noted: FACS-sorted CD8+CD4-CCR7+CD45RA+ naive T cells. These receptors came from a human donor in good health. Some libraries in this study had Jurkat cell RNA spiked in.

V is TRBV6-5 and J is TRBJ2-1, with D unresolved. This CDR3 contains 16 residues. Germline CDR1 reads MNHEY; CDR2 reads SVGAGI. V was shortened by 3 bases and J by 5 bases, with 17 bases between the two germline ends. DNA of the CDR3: TGTGCCAGCAGTTATAAAACCTCCAACAGTCACAATGAGCAGTTCTTC. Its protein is CASSYKTSNSHNEQFF.

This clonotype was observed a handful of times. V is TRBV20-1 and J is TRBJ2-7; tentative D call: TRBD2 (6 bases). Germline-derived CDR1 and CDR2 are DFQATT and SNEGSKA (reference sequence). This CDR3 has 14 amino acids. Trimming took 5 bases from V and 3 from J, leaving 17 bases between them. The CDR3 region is CSARWDLTFYEQYF. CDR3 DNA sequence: TGCAGTGCTCGGTGGGACTTAACTTTCTACGAGCAGTACTTC.

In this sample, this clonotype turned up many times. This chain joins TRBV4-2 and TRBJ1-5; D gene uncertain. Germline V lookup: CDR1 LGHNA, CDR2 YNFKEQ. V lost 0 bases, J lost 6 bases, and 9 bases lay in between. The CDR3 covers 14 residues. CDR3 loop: CASSQDTGSQPQHF. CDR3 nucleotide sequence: TGTGCCAGCAGCCAAGACACGGGGAGTCAGCCCCAGCATTTT.

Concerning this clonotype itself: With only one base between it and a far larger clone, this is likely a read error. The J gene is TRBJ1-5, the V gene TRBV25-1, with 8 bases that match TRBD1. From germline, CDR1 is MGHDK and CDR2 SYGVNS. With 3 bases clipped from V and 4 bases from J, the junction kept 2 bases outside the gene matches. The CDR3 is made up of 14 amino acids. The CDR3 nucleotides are TGTGCCAGCAGTGAGACAGGGGAAAATCAGCCCCAGCATTTT. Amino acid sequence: CASSETGENQPQHF.

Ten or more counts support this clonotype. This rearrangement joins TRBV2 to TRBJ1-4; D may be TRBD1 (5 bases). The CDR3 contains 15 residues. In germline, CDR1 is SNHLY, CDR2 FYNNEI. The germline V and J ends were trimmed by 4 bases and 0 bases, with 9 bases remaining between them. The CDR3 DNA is TGTGCCAGCAGTGTGGGACCTTCAACTAATGAAAAACTGTTTTTT. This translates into CASSVGPSTNEKLFF. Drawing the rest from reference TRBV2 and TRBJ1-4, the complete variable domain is EPEVTQTPSHQVTQMGQEVILRCVPISNHLYFYWYRQILGQKVEFLVSFYNNEISEKSEIFDDQFSVERPDGSNFTLKIRSTKLEDSAMYFCASSVGPSTNEKLFFGSGTQLSVL.

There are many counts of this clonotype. Here the CDR3 DNA reads TGTGCCAGCAGCTCCACCGACAGGGGGCGAGAGACCCAGTACTTC. This sequence encodes CASSSTDRGRETQYF. The chain is built from TRBV7-9 and TRBJ2-5; TRBD1 agrees at 10 bases. Unmatched junction bases numbered 6, after V lost 4 bases and J lost 4 bases. This CDR3 has 15 amino acids. Germline V gives CDR1 SEHNR, CDR2 FQNEAQ (reference sequence).

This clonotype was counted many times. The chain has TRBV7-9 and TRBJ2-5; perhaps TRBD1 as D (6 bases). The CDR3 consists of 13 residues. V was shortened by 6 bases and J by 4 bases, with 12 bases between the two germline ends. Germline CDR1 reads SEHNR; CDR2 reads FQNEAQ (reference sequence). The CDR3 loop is CASSITGRETQYF. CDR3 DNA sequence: TGTGCCAGCAGTATTACAGGGCGAGAGACCCAGTACTTC.

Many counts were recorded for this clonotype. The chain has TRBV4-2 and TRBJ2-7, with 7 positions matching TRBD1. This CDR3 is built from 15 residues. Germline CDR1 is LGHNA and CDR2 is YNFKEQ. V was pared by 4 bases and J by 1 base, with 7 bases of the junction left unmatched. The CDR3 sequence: CASSPNRGPSYEQYF. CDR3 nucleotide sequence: TGTGCCAGCAGCCCGAACAGGGGCCCATCCTACGAGCAGTACTTC.

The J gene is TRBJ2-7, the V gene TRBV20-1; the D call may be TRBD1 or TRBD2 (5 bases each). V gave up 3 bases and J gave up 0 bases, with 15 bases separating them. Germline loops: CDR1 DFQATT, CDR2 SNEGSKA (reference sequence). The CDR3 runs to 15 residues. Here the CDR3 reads CSARVGTNPSYEQYF. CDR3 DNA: TGCAGTGCTAGGGTCGGGACGAATCCCTCCTACGAGCAGTACTTC.

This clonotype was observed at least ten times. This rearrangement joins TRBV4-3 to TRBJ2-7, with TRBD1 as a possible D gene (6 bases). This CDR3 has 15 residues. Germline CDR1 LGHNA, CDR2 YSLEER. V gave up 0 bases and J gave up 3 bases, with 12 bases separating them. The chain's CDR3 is CASSQDSGAGYEQYF. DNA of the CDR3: TGCGCCAGCAGCCAAGATTCAGGGGCGGGCTACGAGCAGTACTTC.

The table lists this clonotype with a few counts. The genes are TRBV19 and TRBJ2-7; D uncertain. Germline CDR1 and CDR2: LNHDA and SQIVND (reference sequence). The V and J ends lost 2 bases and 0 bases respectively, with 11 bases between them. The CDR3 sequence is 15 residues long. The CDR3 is CASSIRLPPSYEQYF. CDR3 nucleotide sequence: TGTGCCAGTAGTATACGTCTTCCACCCTCCTACGAGCAGTACTTC.

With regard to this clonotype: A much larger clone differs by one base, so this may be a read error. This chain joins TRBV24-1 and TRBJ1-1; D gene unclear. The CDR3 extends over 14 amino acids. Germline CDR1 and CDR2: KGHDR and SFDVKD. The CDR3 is CATRDRDSNAEAFF. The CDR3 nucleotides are TGTGCCACCAGAGACCGGGATTCGAACGCTGAAGCTTTCTTT.

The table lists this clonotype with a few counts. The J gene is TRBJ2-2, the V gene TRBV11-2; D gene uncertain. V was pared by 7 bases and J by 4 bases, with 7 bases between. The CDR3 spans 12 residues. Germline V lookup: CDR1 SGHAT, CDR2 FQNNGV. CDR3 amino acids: CASTQTTGELFF. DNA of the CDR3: TGTGCCAGCACTCAAACCACCGGGGAGCTGTTTTTT.

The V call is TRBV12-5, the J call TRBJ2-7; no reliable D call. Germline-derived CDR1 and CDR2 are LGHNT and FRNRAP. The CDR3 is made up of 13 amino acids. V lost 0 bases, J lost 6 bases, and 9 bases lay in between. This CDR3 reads CASGLVHTFEQYF. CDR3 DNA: TGTGCTAGTGGTTTGGTACATACCTTCGAGCAGTACTTC.

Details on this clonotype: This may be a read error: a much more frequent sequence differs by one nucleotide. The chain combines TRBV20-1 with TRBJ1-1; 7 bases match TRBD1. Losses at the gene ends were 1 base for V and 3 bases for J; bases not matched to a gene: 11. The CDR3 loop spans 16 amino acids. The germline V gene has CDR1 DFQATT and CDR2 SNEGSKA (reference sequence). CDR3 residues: CSARGFGTDMDTEAFF. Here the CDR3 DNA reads TGCAGTGCTAGAGGTTTCGGGACAGATATGGACACTGAAGCTTTCTTT.

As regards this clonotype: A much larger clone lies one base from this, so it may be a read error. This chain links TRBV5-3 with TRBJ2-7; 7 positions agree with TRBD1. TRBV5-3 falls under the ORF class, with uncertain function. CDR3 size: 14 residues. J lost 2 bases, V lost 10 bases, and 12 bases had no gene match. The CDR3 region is CAGSVGTATYEQYF. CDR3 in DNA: TGTGCCGGCAGCGTCGGGACAGCAACCTACGAGCAGTACTTC.

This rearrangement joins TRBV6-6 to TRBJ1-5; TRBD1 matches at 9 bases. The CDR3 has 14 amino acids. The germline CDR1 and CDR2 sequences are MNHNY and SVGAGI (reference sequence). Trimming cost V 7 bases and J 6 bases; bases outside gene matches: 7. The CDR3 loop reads CASTMGQGSQPQHF. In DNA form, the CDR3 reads TGTGCCAGCACCATGGGACAGGGAAGTCAGCCCCAGCATTTT.

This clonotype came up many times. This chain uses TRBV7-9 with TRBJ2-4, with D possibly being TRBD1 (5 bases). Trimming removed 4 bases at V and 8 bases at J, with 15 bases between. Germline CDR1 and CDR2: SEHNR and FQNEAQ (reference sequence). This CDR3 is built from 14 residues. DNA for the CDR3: TGTGCCAGCAGCTCAACCAGGGAATTCGACATTCAGTACTTC. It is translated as CASSSTREFDIQYF.

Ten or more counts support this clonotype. CDR3 nucleotides: TGTGCCAGCAGTGAAGGGAAAAATCAGCCCCAGCATTTT. This encodes CASSEGKNQPQHF. The J gene is TRBJ1-5, the V gene TRBV2; D is undetermined. Between the trimmed V and J ends, which lost 1 base and 4 bases, there was a span of 5 bases. The CDR3 loop spans 13 amino acids. Germline V gene data show CDR1 as SNHLY and CDR2 as FYNNEI.